A selection of T cell receptor beta chains follows, all from one sample in a study of shared clonotypes between healthy human individuals. Method: immunoSEQ multiplex PCR; TCRdb's copy keeps in-frame clones and lacks some. Of around 510,000 clones detected, approximately 95% appear once; the ten largest clones hold about 0.068%. What was sequenced was naive CD4+ T cells sorted from blood. These receptor sequences come from a woman aged 25 to 39 in good health. CDR3s include the opening cysteine and the closing phenylalanine or tryptophan. D genes are given only for firm matches. Size values are once, few and many counts, or a class for expanded clones, and some rows have none.

.	TRBV29-1	TRBD2	TRBJ2-1	TGCAGCGTTGCCTTAGCGGGAGGGCTGGTTGAGCAGTTCTTC	CSVALAGGLVEQFF
.	TRBV6-6	.	TRBJ2-1	TGTGCCAGCAGTTACCCGAAGCTGGTGGGCAATGAGCAGTTCTTC	CASSYPKLVGNEQFF
.	TRBV6-1	.	TRBJ2-7	TGTGCCAGCTCTGCGCGGGGGCGCATCGACGAGCAGTACTTC	CASSARGRIDEQYF
.	TRBV30	.	TRBJ1-6	TGTGCCTGGAGTTCTTGGGGGGACTCACCCCTCCACTTT	CAWSSWGDSPLHF
.	TRBV30	TRBD2	TRBJ2-4	TGTGCCTGGAGTGCCGCGGGGGACGATAAAACGCTAGCCAAAAACATTCAGTACTTC	CAWSAAGDDKTLAKNIQYF
.	TRBV7-9	.	TRBJ1-1	TGTGCCAGCAGCCCCAGTAATATTCGGGACACTGACACTGAAGCTTTCTTT	CASSPSNIRDTDTEAFF
.	TRBV28	.	TRBJ1-2	TGTGCCAGCAGGCCGCCCCCGGCTTATGGCTACACCTTC	CASRPPPAYGYTF
.	TRBV6-5	TRBD1	TRBJ2-2	TGTGCCAGCAGTACGGACAGGCGGTTGACCGGGGAGCTGTTTTTT	CASSTDRRLTGELFF
.	TRBV11-2	.	TRBJ1-2	TGTGCCAGCAGCTTAGTTCCGGGGAGGAACTATGGCTACACCTTC	CASSLVPGRNYGYTF
.	TRBV6-5	.	TRBJ2-7	TGTGCCAGCAGTTACTCCTCGGAGGCCTACGAGCAGTACTTC	CASSYSSEAYEQYF
.	TRBV10-3	.	TRBJ2-7	TGTGCCATCAGTGAGTCTCCTCCGACCTACGAGCAGTACTTC	CAISESPPTYEQYF
.	TRBV7-9	TRBD2	TRBJ2-5	TGTGCCAGCAGCTTGGGGGGGAACCGGCAGTACTTC	CASSLGGNRQYF
.	TRBV29-1	.	TRBJ2-3	TGCAGCGTTGGCCGGTTTGGGGATACGCAGTATTTT	CSVGRFGDTQYF
.	TRBV29-1	TRBD1	TRBJ2-1	TGCAGCGTCACGACAGGGGGCTACGAGCAGTTCTTC	CSVTTGGYEQFF
.	TRBV2	.	TRBJ2-2	TGTGCCAGCAGAATCCGGGACTCTTACACCGGGGAGCTGTTTTTT	CASRIRDSYTGELFF
.	TRBV18	.	TRBJ1-5	TGTGCCAGCTCACCAGGGCACAATCAGCCCCAGCATTTT	CASSPGHNQPQHF
.	TRBV21-1	.	TRBJ2-2	TGTGCCAGCAGCAAGGCATGGACAGGGCAGGCCCCCACCGGGGAGCTGTTTTTT	CASSKAWTGQAPTGELFF
.	TRBV28	.	TRBJ1-1	TGTGCCAGCAGTTTAACCGACCGGAACACTGAAGCTTTCTTT	CASSLTDRNTEAFF
.	TRBV2	TRBD1	TRBJ2-7	TGTGCCAGCACGAGGGGACAGGGGCTATCCTACGAGCAGTACTTC	CASTRGQGLSYEQYF
.	TRBV5-5	TRBD2	TRBJ2-2	TGTGCCAGCAGCCTGGGACTAGCGCCGAACACCGGGGAGCTGTTTTTT	CASSLGLAPNTGELFF
.	TRBV21-1	.	TRBJ2-3	TGTGCCAGCAGCAATTTGGGCGGGGATTCTAGCACAGATACGCAGTATTTT	CASSNLGGDSSTDTQYF
.	TRBV5-1	TRBD1	TRBJ1-2	TGCGCCAGCAGCTCTCGGACAGGGGAACCCTATGGCTACACCTTC	CASSSRTGEPYGYTF
.	TRBV28	TRBD2	TRBJ2-1	TGTGCCAGCAGTTTATGGATGGGGACTAGCGGCGACTACAATGAGCAGTTCTTC	CASSLWMGTSGDYNEQFF
once	TRBV19	.	TRBJ2-1	TGTGCCAGTAGTAGGGGGACTCCGGGTCTCTACAATGAGCAGTTCTTC	CASSRGTPGLYNEQFF
.	TRBV9	.	TRBJ2-4	TGTGCCAGCAGCGTAGACGAGGGATACGGCAAACTAGCCAAAAACATTCAGTACTTC	CASSVDEGYGKLAKNIQYF
.	TRBV7-9	TRBD2	TRBJ2-2	TGTGCCGGTCGTGGACTAGCGGGAGGCACCGGGGAGCTGTTTTTT	CAGRGLAGGTGELFF
.	TRBV14	.	TRBJ1-3	TGTGCCAGCAGCCAAGATTGGGGGTCGATCTCTGGAAACACCATATATTTT	CASSQDWGSISGNTIYF
.	TRBV4-1	.	TRBJ2-5	TGCGCCAGCAGCCTCGGACAGCTCCAAGAGACCCAGTACTTC	CASSLGQLQETQYF
.	TRBV28	.	TRBJ2-7	TGTGCCACTAATGGGGGCCCTAGCAGCTACGAGCAGTACTTC	CATNGGPSSYEQYF
.	TRBV5-1	.	TRBJ1-2	TGCGCCAGCACCTCGACAGGAGCTTATGGCTACACCTTC	CASTSTGAYGYTF
.	TRBV14	TRBD1	TRBJ2-5	TGTGCCAGCAGCCAAGCGGGACAGGGAAGTGGGGAGACCCAGTACTTC	CASSQAGQGSGETQYF
.	TRBV2	.	TRBJ2-1	TGTGCCAGCAGTGAAAACCGCGCGGGCCGGGAGCAGTTCTTC	CASSENRAGREQFF
.	TRBV7-8	.	TRBJ1-5	TGTGCCAGCAGCCCATCCCGTCAAGGGGGTTTTGGGAATCAGCCCCAGCATTTT	CASSPSRQGGFGNQPQHF
.	TRBV19	.	TRBJ2-7	TGTGCCAGTAGTATACCGGGACTCCCCGAGGAGCAGTACTTC	CASSIPGLPEEQYF
.	TRBV5-6	.	TRBJ2-1	TGTGCCAGCAGCCCGCAGGGACTGAAGTCCTACAATGAGCAGTTCTTC	CASSPQGLKSYNEQFF
.	TRBV30	.	TRBJ1-2	TGTGCCTGGACGTGGGACGGAGCCAGCTACACCTTC	CAWTWDGASYTF
.	TRBV2	TRBD2	TRBJ2-1	TGTGCCAGCAGTCTTAGCGGGAGATCGTACAATGAGCAGTTCTTC	CASSLSGRSYNEQFF
.	TRBV6-6	.	TRBJ1-4	TGTGCCAGCAGTTACTCAGGCCTTGCGGGGGAAAAACTGTTTTTT	CASSYSGLAGEKLFF
.	TRBV30	.	TRBJ2-3	TGTGCCTGGGGTGGCACAGATACGCAGTATTTT	CAWGGTDTQYF
.	TRBV6-5	.	TRBJ2-7	TGTGCCAGCAGTCCCGGCGGACAGCGCTACGAGCAGTACTTC	CASSPGGQRYEQYF
.	TRBV5-6	.	TRBJ2-3	TGTGCCAGCAGCTTTCCGCACACAGATACGCAGTATTTT	CASSFPHTDTQYF
.	TRBV2	.	TRBJ2-1	TGTGCCAGCAGCGCACAAACCTCCTACAATGAGCAGTTCTTC	CASSAQTSYNEQFF
.	TRBV6-6	.	TRBJ2-7	TGTGCCAGCAGTAAATCCGGGGGATTGGAACCCTACGAGCAGTACTTC	CASSKSGGLEPYEQYF
.	TRBV7-9	.	TRBJ2-7	TGTGCCAGCAGCTTAGCCCGACAGAGCTCCTACGAGCAGTACTTC	CASSLARQSSYEQYF
.	TRBV27	TRBD2	TRBJ2-1	TGTGCCAGCAGTCAATCGAAGACTAGCGGAAACTACAATGAGCAGTTCTTC	CASSQSKTSGNYNEQFF
.	TRBV20-1	.	TRBJ2-7	TGCAGTGCTACGCAGGGTTACGAGCAGTACTTC	CSATQGYEQYF
.	TRBV9	.	TRBJ1-4	TGTGCCAGCAGCGTAGAAACTGGGAGTAATCAAAAACTGTTTTTT	CASSVETGSNQKLFF
once	TRBV28	.	TRBJ2-7	TGTGCCAGCAGTTCGGACACTGGGGAGCAGTACTTC	CASSSDTGEQYF
.	TRBV30	.	TRBJ2-3	TGTGCCTGGCGAAGGGCCAGGATTAGCGGAGAAGGCACAGATACGCAGTATTTT	CAWRRARISGEGTDTQYF
.	TRBV28	.	TRBJ1-2	TGTGCCAGCAATCTAAGGGTCCTCGGGGGCTACACCTTC	CASNLRVLGGYTF
.	TRBV6-5	TRBD2	TRBJ2-7	TGTGCCAGCAGCCCAGGGACTAGCGGAACCTACGAGCAGTACTTC	CASSPGTSGTYEQYF
.	TRBV11-2	.	TRBJ2-7	TGTGCCAGCAGCTTACACTCCGTCCCGAACTCCTACGAGCAGTACTTC	CASSLHSVPNSYEQYF
.	TRBV27	TRBD2	TRBJ2-7	TGTGCCAGCCGAAATAGCGGGGGAGGATTCTACGAGCAGTACTTC	CASRNSGGGFYEQYF
once	TRBV6-1	.	TRBJ1-5	TGTGCCAGCAGACAGGTTCCGGACAATCAGCCCCAGCATTTT	CASRQVPDNQPQHF
.	TRBV18	.	TRBJ2-1	TGTGCCAGCTCACCGACGGCAGGACTTGAGCAGTTCTTC	CASSPTAGLEQFF
.	TRBV6-6	TRBD2	TRBJ2-5	TGTGCCAGCAGTCGAACTTTAGCGGGACCCCAAGAGACCCAGTACTTC	CASSRTLAGPQETQYF